The clone carrying this T cell receptor beta chain has only one observation. Clones were sequenced by immunoSEQ multiplex PCR, and TCRdb holds only the in-frame ones, with some missing. Seen here are roughly 29,000 clones, around 85% observed once, and the top ten hold approximately 15%. This entry belongs to a study of blood T cell repertoires in COVID-19. Study as a whole: COVID-19 samples, acute and convalescent, were from the United States, Italy and Spain.

J gave up 3 bases and V 0 bases, and 4 bases lay outside the gene matches. The CDR3 length is 15 residues. Germline V CDR1 and CDR2: GTSNPN, SVGIG (reference sequence). This receptor was taken from an older woman with acute or convalescent COVID-19. Source material: peripheral blood. The V and J genes are TRBV30 and TRBJ2-2; 7 bases agree with TRBD2. The CDR3 bases are TGTGCCTGGAGTGTCGGGGGAGGGGACACCGGGGAGCTGTTTTTT. Its protein product is CAWSVGGGDTGELFF.